This TCR beta chain is from a study of T cell responses to AZD1222 COVID-19 vaccine. On this clone itself: Antigen specificity is unknown.

Method: immunoSEQ multiplex PCR; TCRdb's copy keeps in-frame clones and lacks some. The sample shows 150,000 to 200,000 clones, 94% of them seen only once. Regarding the study as a whole: It was only 6 or 7 AZD1222 recipients who were seropositive at baseline. Clonal diversity was possibly underestimated; the donors were predominantly white British and more often female. Elevations in Spike-specific TCR breadth and depth followed administration of two AZD1222 doses.

The ends were cut back, 4 bases at V and 4 bases at J, with 17 bases in the middle. Germline V gene sequence: CDR1 MGHRA, CDR2 YSYEKL. CDR3 length equals 16 residues. This material consisted of peripheral blood, taken on day 0 of AZD1222 vaccination. The receptor's source is an adult in good health. The rearrangement joins TRBV4-1 to TRBJ1-5; TRBD1 is a possible D gene (6 bases). The CDR3 DNA reads as TGCGCCAGCAGCCGGGAGATAGGGGGGACGAATCAGCCCCAGCATTTT. Protein: CASSREIGGTNQPQHF.